This paragraph reports one TCR beta chain. The antigen is undetermined. The sample comes from a study of lymphopenia after photon versus proton radiotherapy. Broader study findings: Oligoclonal CD8+ Temra expansion after nadir drove photon patients' diversity drop.

The CDR3 is 15 residues long. The junction had 7 bases not matched to a gene; V was cut back by 7 bases and J by 0 bases. CDR1 is MNHNS and CDR2 is SASEGT in the germline V gene. Sequencing used immunoSEQ multiplex PCR; TCRdb keeps in-frame clones, though not all of them. The repertoire holds around 31,000 clones, with about 91% as singletons. The source was peripheral blood, collected from a patient treated with proton-based radiotherapy. The TCR was taken from a woman in her 70s with pancreatic cancer. Some clones in this sample may be carry-over from other donors' samples. The genes are TRBV6-1 and TRBJ2-5; the match to TRBD2 covers 8 bases. CDR3 residues: CASTPPGGYQETQYF. CDR3 bases: TGTGCCAGCACGCCGCCGGGGGGGTACCAAGAGACCCAGTACTTC.